These 29 T cell receptor beta chains were sequenced from one sample in a study of OX40 agonist ivuxolimab in advanced cancers. Produced via immunoSEQ multiplex PCR; TCRdb's table is partial and in-frame only. The sample shows some 82,000 clones, roughly nine tenths of them seen only once. The material sequenced was CD4+ or CD8+ T cells sorted from blood, taken in a trial of the OX40 agonist ivuxolimab. The receptor source for this set is an adult with an advanced solid tumor such as melanoma, head and neck, liver or kidney cancer.

Only one count was recorded for this clone. The V call is TRBV10-3, the J call TRBJ1-5; D possibly corresponds to TRBD1 (6 bases). Trimming cost V 3 bases and J 7 bases, with 13 bases left between them. CDR3 length equals 14 residues. Per the germline V gene, CDR1 is ENHRY and CDR2 is SYGVKD. CDR3 in amino acids: CAISEKEGGQPQHF. In DNA, the CDR3 is TGTGCCATCAGTGAAAAGGAGGGGGGGCAGCCCCAGCATTTT.

V is TRBV5-5 and J is TRBJ1-5; 7 bases fit TRBD1. This CDR3 contains 17 residues. Looked up from germline, CDR1 is SGHKS and CDR2 is YYEKEE (reference sequence). The V gene end was trimmed by 5 bases and the J gene end by 0 bases; junction bases not matched to a gene: 11. CDR3 sequence (DNA): TGTGCCAGCAGTCGGACAGGTCAATCCCTTAGCAATCAGCCCCAGCATTTT. It yields the protein CASSRTGQSLSNQPQHF.

CDR3 DNA: TGTGCCAGCACCGAGCAGGGACTAGCGTGGGAGACCCAGTACTTC. Residues: CASTEQGLAWETQYF. The rearrangement links TRBV2 to TRBJ2-5, with 10 bases matching TRBD2. Germline V gene lookup returns CDR1 SNHLY and CDR2 FYNNEI. Trimming at V came to 7 bases and at J to 5 bases, leaving 10 bases not matched to a gene. This CDR3 is 15 amino acids long.

This sequence joins TRBV7-9 and TRBJ2-5; D possibly uses TRBD1 or TRBD2 (6 bases each). This CDR3 comprises 15 residues. In germline, CDR1 is SEHNR, CDR2 FQNEAQ (reference sequence). V was pared by 5 bases and J by 5 bases, with 18 bases between. In DNA form, the CDR3 reads TGTGCCAGCAGCCCGCGGGGCGACAGGACCGAGACCCAGTACTTC. Its translation: CASSPRGDRTETQYF. The entire variable domain, with the rest obtained from reference TRBV7-9 and TRBJ2-5, is as follows: DTGVSQNPRHKITKRGQNVTFRCDPISEHNRLYWYRQTLGQGPEFLTYFQNEAQLEKSRLLSDRFSAERPKGSFSTLEIQRTEQGDSAMYLCASSPRGDRTETQYFGPGTRLLVL.

Worth noting for this clone: The same CDR3 can be traced to other DNA sequences in this sample. The chain carries TRBV5-1 and TRBJ1-3, with D tentatively TRBD1 (5 bases). Deletions cut 4 bases from V and 1 base from J, with 9 bases between. Germline CDR1 and CDR2: SGHRS and YFSETQ. This CDR3 is built from 14 residues. CDR3 nucleotide sequence: TGCGCCAGCAGCCCTCAGGGTTCTGGAAACACCATATATTTT. Translation gives CASSPQGSGNTIYF.

CDR3 amino acids: CASKWSGAEQYF. The DNA of the CDR3 is TGTGCCAGCAAGTGGTCAGGAGCCGAGCAGTACTTC. The rearrangement links TRBV28 to TRBJ2-7; no firm D call. Germline V gene data show CDR1 as MDHEN and CDR2 as SYDVKM. The CDR3 contains 12 residues. V dropped 7 bases and J dropped 6 bases, with 13 bases sitting between them.

V gene TRBV7-6 combines with J gene TRBJ1-2; 8 bases line up with TRBD1. The germline gives CDR1 SGHVS, CDR2 FNYEAQ. This CDR3 comprises 16 residues. V was clipped by 1 base and J by 2 bases; unmatched bases: 6. CDR3 nucleotides: TGTGCCAGCAGCTTAGTACAAGGACAGGGCAACTATGGCTACACCTTC. It translates to CASSLVQGQGNYGYTF. The complete variable domain, with remaining parts taken from reference TRBV7-6 and TRBJ1-2, reads GAGVSQSPRYKVTKRGQDVALRCDPISGHVSLYWYRQALGQGPEFLTYFNYEAQQDKSGLPNDRFSAERPEGSISTLTIQRTEQRDSAMYRCASSLVQGQGNYGYTFGSGTRLTVV.

The genes are TRBV19 and TRBJ2-3; no firm D call. Trimming cost V 5 bases and J 2 bases, with 14 bases left between them. The CDR3 has 15 amino acids. Germline CDR1 reads LNHDA; CDR2 reads SQIVND (reference sequence). The CDR3 nucleotides read TGTGCCAGTAGTGCCTTTACGGCCGCCACAGATACGCAGTATTTT. Its translation: CASSAFTAATDTQYF.

The V gene is TRBV6-5, the J gene TRBJ2-7; D remains unclear. Germline lookup yields CDR1 MNHEY and CDR2 SVGAGI. This CDR3 comprises 15 residues. V was pared by 0 bases and J by 3 bases, with 12 bases between. CDR3 sequence reads: CASSYSARPSYEQYF. CDR3 coding DNA: TGTGCCAGCAGTTACTCGGCCAGGCCAAGCTACGAGCAGTACTTC.

V gene TRBV4-1 combines with J gene TRBJ2-5; TRBD2 aligns across 11 bases. The CDR3 loop spans 17 amino acids. V lost 0 bases to trimming and J lost 5 bases; unmatched junction nucleotides: 8. The germline CDR1 and CDR2 sequences are MGHRA and YSYEKL. CDR3 nucleotides: TGCGCCAGCAGCCAAGATCGGGCGCTAGCGGGAGGTGAGACCCAGTACTTC. Amino acids: CASSQDRALAGGETQYF.

The chain recombines TRBV28 with TRBJ2-7; 8 nucleotides agree with TRBD2. V lost 6 bases, J lost 4 bases, and 11 bases stayed unmatched. The germline V gene has CDR1 MDHEN and CDR2 SYDVKM. The CDR3 has 15 residues. CDR3 bases: TGTGCCAGCAGGACCTCTAGCGGGCTAATTTACGAGCAGTACTTC. Residues: CASRTSSGLIYEQYF.

The V call is TRBV18, the J call TRBJ1-1; maybe TRBD1 (5 bases). Per germline, CDR1 KGHSH and CDR2 LQKENI. Trimming took 3 bases from V and 10 from J, leaving 15 bases between them. This CDR3 has 13 residues. The CDR3 bases are TGTGCCAGCTCACCGGGACCCCTTCTGCCAGCTTTCTTT. This translates into CASSPGPLLPAFF.

The chain joins TRBV11-2 to TRBJ1-1; 7 bases agree with TRBD1. The germline CDR1 and CDR2 sequences are SGHAT and FQNNGV. V lost 5 bases and J lost 7; bases outside the gene matches: 13. The CDR3 totals 15 residues. The CDR3 is CASSAWAGGDGEAFF. CDR3 bases: TGTGCCAGCAGCGCTTGGGCAGGGGGTGATGGTGAAGCTTTCTTT.

This clone was observed a few times. This chain links TRBV30 with TRBJ1-2; D remains unclear. Between the trimmed V and J ends, which lost 1 base and 2 bases, there was a span of 14 bases. The CDR3 spans 15 residues. Germline V gene data show CDR1 as GTSNPN and CDR2 as SVGIG (reference sequence). CDR3 amino acids: CAWSERLLGNYGYTF. The CDR3 DNA reads TGTGCCTGGAGTGAACGCCTCTTAGGGAACTATGGCTACACCTTC.

This chain links TRBV18 with TRBJ1-5; D call uncertain. V gave up 6 bases and J gave up 2 bases, with 14 bases separating them. The CDR3 is 15 amino acids. CDR1 is KGHSH, CDR2 LQKENI, per germline. The CDR3 sequence: CASSRLYTGNQPQHF. The DNA for the CDR3 is TGTGCCAGCTCCCGCCTTTATACAGGCAATCAGCCCCAGCATTTT.

The chain employs TRBV28 and TRBJ1-6; weak D call: TRBD1 (5 bases). This CDR3 spans 13 amino acids. The V and J ends lost 10 bases and 13 bases respectively, with 20 bases between them. CDR1 and CDR2 (germline): MDHEN, SYDVKM. The CDR3 loop is CATSRDRLSPLHF. The DNA of the CDR3 is TGTGCCACCTCTCGGGACCGGCTTTCTCCCCTCCACTTT.

A note on this clone: Different DNA sequences within this sample yield the same CDR3. In DNA, the CDR3 is TGTGCCAGCAGTCTAGCGGGAGGGTCCTACGAGCAGTACTTC. Protein: CASSLAGGSYEQYF. This sequence joins TRBV2 and TRBJ2-7, with 12 nucleotides matching TRBD2. With V trimmed by 5 bases and J by 1 base, 0 bases remained unmatched. This CDR3 is built from 14 residues. Germline values: CDR1 SNHLY, CDR2 FYNNEI.

The rearrangement links TRBV28 to TRBJ1-5; D not resolved. The CDR3 has 21 amino acids. Germline V gene data show CDR1 as MDHEN and CDR2 as SYDVKM. With 3 bases removed from V and 0 bases from J, the gap between germline ends came to 27 bases. CDR3 sequence reads: CASSFSWLVGLGRISNQPQHF. CDR3 bases: TGTGCCAGCAGTTTTAGTTGGCTCGTAGGCCTTGGACGGATTAGCAATCAGCCCCAGCATTTT.

The gene calls are TRBV18 and TRBJ2-5; a possible D gene is TRBD1 (5 bases). Per the germline V gene, CDR1 is KGHSH and CDR2 is LQKENI. V shed 6 bases and J shed 5 bases, with 13 bases lying between them. The CDR3 is made up of 13 amino acids. The CDR3 DNA reads as TGTGCCAGCTCGCCGCAGGGCAGGGAGACCCAGTACTTC. As protein: CASSPQGRETQYF.

This clone was found a few times. The V call is TRBV28, the J call TRBJ2-1; D is perhaps TRBD1 or TRBD2 (5 bases each). The CDR3 is 16 residues long. Germline V gene lookup returns CDR1 MDHEN and CDR2 SYDVKM. The ends were cut back, 3 bases at V and 1 base at J, with 13 bases in the middle. CDR3 amino acids: CASSFPGAESYNEQFF. The CDR3 DNA reads as TGTGCCAGCAGTTTCCCCGGGGCCGAATCCTACAATGAGCAGTTCTTC.

The rearrangement links TRBV6-1 to TRBJ2-1; D is perhaps TRBD2 (6 bases). V was cut by 5 bases and J by 5 bases, with 10 bases left in between. Germline V gives CDR1 MNHNS, CDR2 SASEGT. CDR3 size: 13 residues. In nucleotides, the CDR3 is TGTGCCAGCAGTCTCGAGCGGGACAATGAGCAGTTCTTC. Translating gives CASSLERDNEQFF.

The chain couples TRBV15 to TRBJ1-1, with D maybe TRBD1 (6 bases). The CDR3 contains 16 residues. Germline V gene sequence: CDR1 LNHNV, CDR2 YYDKDF (reference sequence). Trimming removed 5 bases at V and 2 bases at J, with 18 bases between. The CDR3 sequence: CATSGRLGGGNTEAFF. CDR3 in DNA: TGTGCCACCAGCGGCCGTTTAGGGGGGGGAAACACTGAAGCTTTCTTT. The whole variable domain, filled in from reference TRBV15 and TRBJ1-1, reads DAMVIQNPRYQVTQFGKPVTLSCSQTLNHNVMYWYQQKSSQAPKLLFHYYDKDFNNEADTPDNFQSRRPNTSFCFLDIRSPGLGDTAMYLCATSGRLGGGNTEAFFGQGTRLTVV.

This clone was observed a single time. The chain recombines TRBV5-1 with TRBJ2-7, with 9 bases that match TRBD2. CDR1 and CDR2 from the germline V gene are SGHRS and YFSETQ. J lost 4 bases, V lost 1 base, and 3 bases had no gene match. The CDR3 covers 14 residues. CDR3 loop: CASSLSLAGYEQYF. CDR3 sequence (DNA): TGCGCCAGCAGCTTGTCGCTAGCGGGATACGAGCAGTACTTC.

DNA for the CDR3: TGTGCCAGCAAGGGACAAGGAGCTGGAAACACCATATATTTT. This gives the protein CASKGQGAGNTIYF. The gene calls are TRBV6-5 and TRBJ1-3; weak D call: TRBD1 (6 bases). Trimming stripped 7 bases from V and 2 bases from J, with 12 bases between. Germline-derived CDR1 and CDR2 are MNHEY and SVGAGI. The CDR3 loop spans 14 amino acids.

The chain combines TRBV27 with TRBJ1-2, with TRBD1 matching 12 bases. The CDR3 is 17 amino acids. The trim removed 6 bases at V and 5 bases at J, leaving 13 bases unmatched. Germline CDR1 and CDR2: MNHEY and SMNVEV (reference sequence). The CDR3 sequence: CASSPGTGGGYGYGYTF. CDR3 nucleotide sequence: TGTGCCAGCAGCCCCGGGACAGGGGGCGGCTATGGGTATGGCTACACCTTC.

The chain carries TRBV6-1 and TRBJ1-1; D remains ambiguous. The germline gives CDR1 MNHNS, CDR2 SASEGT. V was shortened by 4 bases and J by 6 bases, with 12 bases between the two germline ends. The CDR3 is made up of 13 amino acids. The CDR3 sequence is CASSGRPNAEAFF. The DNA of the CDR3 is TGTGCCAGCAGTGGCAGACCCAACGCTGAAGCTTTCTTT.

The chain has TRBV11-3 and TRBJ1-3; possible D gene TRBD1, 6 bases. Germline V CDR1 and CDR2: SGHNT, YENEEA. V shed 4 bases and J shed 4 bases, with 14 bases lying between them. This CDR3 comprises 15 residues. As DNA, the CDR3 is TGTGCCAGCAGCTACGAGGGGGGGGTCGGAAACACCATATATTTT. Residues: CASSYEGGVGNTIYF.

V is TRBV10-1 and J is TRBJ1-1; D is unclear. Germline-derived CDR1 and CDR2 are WNHNN and SYGVQD (reference sequence). CDR3 length: 13 amino acids. Trimming shortened V by 0 bases and J by 4 bases, and 6 bases separated the two germline ends. The CDR3 loop is CASSESSFTEAFF. DNA of the CDR3: TGCGCCAGCAGTGAGTCCAGCTTCACTGAAGCTTTCTTT.

The chain uses TRBV28 and TRBJ2-5; D may be TRBD2 (6 bases). V dropped 8 bases and J dropped 4 bases, with 14 bases sitting between them. CDR1 MDHEN and CDR2 SYDVKM come from the germline V gene. This CDR3 spans 13 amino acids. This CDR3 is CASGDLAPETQYF. Written as DNA, the CDR3 is TGTGCCAGCGGGGACTTGGCTCCAGAGACCCAGTACTTC.